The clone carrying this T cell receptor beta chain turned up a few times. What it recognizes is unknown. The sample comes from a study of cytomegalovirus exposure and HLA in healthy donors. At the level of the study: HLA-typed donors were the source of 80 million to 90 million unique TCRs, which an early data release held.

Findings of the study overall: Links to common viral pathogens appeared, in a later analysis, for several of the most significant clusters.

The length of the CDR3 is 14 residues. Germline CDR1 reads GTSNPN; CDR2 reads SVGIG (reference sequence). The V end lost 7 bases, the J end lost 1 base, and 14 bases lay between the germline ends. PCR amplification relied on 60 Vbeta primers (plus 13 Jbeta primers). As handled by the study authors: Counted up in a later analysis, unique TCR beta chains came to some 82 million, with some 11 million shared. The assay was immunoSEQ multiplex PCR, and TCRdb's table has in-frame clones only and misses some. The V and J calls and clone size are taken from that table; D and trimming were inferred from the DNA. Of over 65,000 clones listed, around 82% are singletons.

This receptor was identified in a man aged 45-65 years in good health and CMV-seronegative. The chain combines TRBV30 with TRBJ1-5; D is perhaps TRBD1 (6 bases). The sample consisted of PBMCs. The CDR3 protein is CAFKGVGSNQPQHF. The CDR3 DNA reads TGTGCCTTTAAGGGGGTCGGAAGCAATCAGCCCCAGCATTTT.